The T cell receptor beta chain under discussion was sequenced for a study of control samples from healthy donors and cancer patients. Trimming removed 3 bases at V and 5 bases at J, with 14 bases between. Germline V lookup: CDR1 SGHRS, CDR2 YFSETQ. This CDR3 contains 14 residues. Assay: immunoSEQ multiplex PCR; the TCRdb copy retains only in-frame clones and omits some. The sample includes 150,000 to 200,000 clones. The sample taken for sequencing was blood. The gene calls are TRBV5-1 and TRBJ1-2, with D unresolved. This TCR came from a woman in her 30s in good health. The CDR3 is CASSWTVSEYGYTF. For the CDR3, the DNA is TGCGCCAGCAGCTGGACTGTATCGGAGTATGGCTACACCTTC.